This TCR beta chain was recovered during a study of human T cells and chemical hapten exposure. Each CDR3 protein is one row after TCRdb ran MiXCR on the RACE reads. The sample shows 340,000 or so distinct CDR3 sequences, under 9% of them seen only once. The V gene's germline CDR1 is SGHTA and CDR2 FQGNSA. Trimming took 5 bases from V and 7 from J; bases not matched to a gene: 10. This CDR3 comprises 15 residues. Time point noted: patch test 1, 2 weeks after DPC sensitization. Stated treatment: therapeutic diphenylcyclopropenone sensitization with weekly scalp DPC. The TCR was taken from a woman under 30 with alopecia areata. Some clones in this sample may be carry-over from other donors' samples. Sample: whole blood, taken in connection with sensitization to the hapten diphenylcyclopropenone (DPC). The chain uses TRBV7-2 and TRBJ2-1, with 8 nucleotides matching TRBD2. Here the CDR3 reads CASSVEGLDGNEQFF. CDR3 DNA sequence: TGTGCCAGCAGCGTAGAGGGACTAGATGGGAATGAGCAGTTCTTC.